This TCR beta chain was identified during a study of OX40 agonist ivuxolimab in advanced cancers. Study-level information: The drug used for patients, ivuxolimab, was an agonistic anti-OX40 (CD134) antibody. It was permissible to have had prior anti-PD-1, anti-PD-L1 or anti-CTLA-4 therapy, and around 43% had some.

With respect to this clone: Its antigen is not known.

Overall study findings and caveats: More expanded clones were found, on average, in CD8+ than in CD4+ T cells. Clones of CD4+ and CD8+ blood T cells grew by week 6 at doses of 0.1 to 3.0 mg/kg.

The method was immunoSEQ multiplex PCR; TCRdb's version includes in-frame clones alone and lacks a portion of them. The sample has 20,000 to 25,000 clones; approximately 90% are singletons. J lost 5 bases, V lost 1 base, and 4 bases had no gene match. Germline V gene data show CDR1 as MGHRA and CDR2 as YSYEKL. The CDR3 is made up of 14 amino acids. The chain combines TRBV4-1 with TRBJ2-7, with 8 bases lining up with TRBD1. The sample was CD4+ or CD8+ T cells sorted from blood, taken in a trial of the OX40 agonist ivuxolimab. This clonotype was obtained from an adult with an advanced solid tumor such as melanoma, head and neck, liver or kidney cancer. The CDR3 reads CASSQGQGINEQYF. DNA of the CDR3: TGCGCCAGCAGCCAAGGACAGGGGATCAACGAGCAGTACTTC.